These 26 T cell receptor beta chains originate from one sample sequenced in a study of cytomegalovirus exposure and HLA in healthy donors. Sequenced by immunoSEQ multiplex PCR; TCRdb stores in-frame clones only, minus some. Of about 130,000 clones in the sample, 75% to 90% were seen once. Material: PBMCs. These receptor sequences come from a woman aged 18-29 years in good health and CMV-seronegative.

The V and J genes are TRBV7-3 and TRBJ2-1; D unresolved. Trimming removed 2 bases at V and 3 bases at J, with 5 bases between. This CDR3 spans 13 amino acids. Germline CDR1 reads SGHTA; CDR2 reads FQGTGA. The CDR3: CASSLGSYNEQFF. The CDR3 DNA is TGTGCCAGCAGCTTAGGCAGCTACAATGAGCAGTTCTTC.

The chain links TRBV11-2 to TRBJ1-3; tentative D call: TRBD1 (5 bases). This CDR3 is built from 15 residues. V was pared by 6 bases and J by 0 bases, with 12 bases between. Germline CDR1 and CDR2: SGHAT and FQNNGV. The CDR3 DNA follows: TGTGCCAGCAGTTCCGGACAAAACTCTGGAAACACCATATATTTT. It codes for CASSSGQNSGNTIYF.

Here the CDR3 DNA reads TGTGCCAGCAGCCGTAGTTCTGGAAACACCATATATTTT. The encoded protein is CASSRSSGNTIYF. The chain couples TRBV11-3 to TRBJ1-3; D gene unclear. Germline CDR1 reads SGHNT; CDR2 reads YENEEA. The ends were cut back, 5 bases at V and 1 base at J, with 6 bases in the middle. CDR3 length equals 13 residues.

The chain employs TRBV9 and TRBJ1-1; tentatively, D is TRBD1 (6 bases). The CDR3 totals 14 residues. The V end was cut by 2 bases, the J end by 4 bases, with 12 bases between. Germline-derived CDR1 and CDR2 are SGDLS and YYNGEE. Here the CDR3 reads CASSVSGAGTEAFF. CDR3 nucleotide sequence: TGTGCCAGCAGCGTCTCAGGGGCGGGCACTGAAGCTTTCTTT. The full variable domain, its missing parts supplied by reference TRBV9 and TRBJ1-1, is DSGVTQTPKHLITATGQRVTLRCSPRSGDLSVYWYQQSLDQGLQFLIQYYNGEERAKGNILERFSAQQFPDLHSELNLSSLELGDSALYFCASSVSGAGTEAFFGQGTRLTVV.

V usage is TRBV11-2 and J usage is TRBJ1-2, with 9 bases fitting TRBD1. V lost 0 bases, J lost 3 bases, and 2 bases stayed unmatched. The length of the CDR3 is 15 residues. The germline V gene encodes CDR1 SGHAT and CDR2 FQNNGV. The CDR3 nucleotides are TGTGCCAGCAGCTTAGAGGGACAGGGATACTATGGCTACACCTTC. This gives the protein CASSLEGQGYYGYTF.

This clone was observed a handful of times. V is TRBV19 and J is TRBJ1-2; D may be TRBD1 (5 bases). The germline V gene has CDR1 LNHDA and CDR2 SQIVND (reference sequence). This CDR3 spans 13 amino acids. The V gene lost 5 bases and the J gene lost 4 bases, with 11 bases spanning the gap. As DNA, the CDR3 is TGTGCCAGTAGTGCGGGACTGCTCTATGGCTACACCTTC. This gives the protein CASSAGLLYGYTF.

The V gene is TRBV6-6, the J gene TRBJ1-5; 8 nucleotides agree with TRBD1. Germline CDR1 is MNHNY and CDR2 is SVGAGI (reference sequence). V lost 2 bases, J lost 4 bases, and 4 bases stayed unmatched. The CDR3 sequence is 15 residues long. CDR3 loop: CASSYADRENQPQHF. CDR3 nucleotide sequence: TGTGCCAGCAGTTACGCGGACAGGGAAAATCAGCCCCAGCATTTT.

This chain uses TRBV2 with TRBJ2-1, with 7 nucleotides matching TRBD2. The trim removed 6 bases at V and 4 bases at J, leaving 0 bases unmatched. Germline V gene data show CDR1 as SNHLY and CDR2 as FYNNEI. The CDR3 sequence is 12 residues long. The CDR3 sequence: CASRGLYNEQFF. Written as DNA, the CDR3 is TGTGCCAGCAGGGGACTATACAATGAGCAGTTCTTC.

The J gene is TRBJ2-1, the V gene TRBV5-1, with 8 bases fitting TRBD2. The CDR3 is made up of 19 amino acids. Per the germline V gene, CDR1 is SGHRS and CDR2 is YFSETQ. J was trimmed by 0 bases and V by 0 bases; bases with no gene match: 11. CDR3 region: CASSLVPTSAGGSYNEQFF. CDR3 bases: TGCGCCAGCAGCTTGGTGCCTACTTCTGCGGGGGGCTCCTACAATGAGCAGTTCTTC. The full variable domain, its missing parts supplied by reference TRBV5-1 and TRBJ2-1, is KAGVTQTPRYLIKTRGQQVTLSCSPISGHRSVSWYQQTPGQGLQFLFEYFSETQRNKGNFPGRFSGRQFSNSRSEMNVSTLELGDSALYLCASSLVPTSAGGSYNEQFFGPGTRLTVL.

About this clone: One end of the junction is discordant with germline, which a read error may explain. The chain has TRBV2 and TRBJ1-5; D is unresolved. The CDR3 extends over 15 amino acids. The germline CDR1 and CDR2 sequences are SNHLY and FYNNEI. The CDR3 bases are TGTGCCAGCAGTCAAGCCGGGGATGGTAATCAGCCCCAGCATTTT. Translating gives CASSQAGDGNQPQHF.

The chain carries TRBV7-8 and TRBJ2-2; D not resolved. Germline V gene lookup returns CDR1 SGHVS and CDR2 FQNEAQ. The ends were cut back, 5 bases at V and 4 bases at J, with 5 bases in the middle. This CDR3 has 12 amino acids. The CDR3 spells CASSPFTGELFF. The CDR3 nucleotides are TGTGCCAGCAGCCCCTTCACCGGGGAGCTGTTTTTT.

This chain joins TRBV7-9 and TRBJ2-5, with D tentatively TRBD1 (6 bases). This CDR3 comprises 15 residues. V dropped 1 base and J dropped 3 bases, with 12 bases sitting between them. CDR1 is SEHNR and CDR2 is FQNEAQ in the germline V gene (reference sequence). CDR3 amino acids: CASSLELGAEETQYF. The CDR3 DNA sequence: TGTGCCAGCAGCTTAGAGTTGGGGGCCGAAGAGACCCAGTACTTC.

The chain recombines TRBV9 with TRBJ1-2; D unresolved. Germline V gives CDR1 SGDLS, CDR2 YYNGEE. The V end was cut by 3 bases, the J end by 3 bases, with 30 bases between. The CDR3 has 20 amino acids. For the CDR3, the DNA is TGTGCCAGCAGCGCAAAATCTACCTACGATGAGGGCCCGAGCTACTATGGCTACACCTTC. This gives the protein CASSAKSTYDEGPSYYGYTF. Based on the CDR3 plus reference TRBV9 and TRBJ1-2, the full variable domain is DSGVTQTPKHLITATGQRVTLRCSPRSGDLSVYWYQQSLDQGLQFLIQYYNGEERAKGNILERFSAQQFPDLHSELNLSSLELGDSALYFCASSAKSTYDEGPSYYGYTFGSGTRLTVV.

In DNA form, the CDR3 reads TGTGCCAGCTGCGTCACTCGGGGGAGCTCCTACAATGAGCAGTTCTTC. Amino acids: CASCVTRGSSYNEQFF. The rearrangement joins TRBV18 to TRBJ2-1; D might be TRBD2 (6 bases). Germline values: CDR1 KGHSH, CDR2 LQKENI. Deletions cut 7 bases from V and 0 bases from J, with 16 bases between. CDR3 length: 16 residues.

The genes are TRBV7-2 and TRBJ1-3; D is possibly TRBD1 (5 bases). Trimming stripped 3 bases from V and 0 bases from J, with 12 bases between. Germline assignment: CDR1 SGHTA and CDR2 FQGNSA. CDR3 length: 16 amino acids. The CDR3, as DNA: TGTGCCAGCAGCTTTGTACGGGGGGGCTCTGGAAACACCATATATTTT. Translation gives CASSFVRGGSGNTIYF.

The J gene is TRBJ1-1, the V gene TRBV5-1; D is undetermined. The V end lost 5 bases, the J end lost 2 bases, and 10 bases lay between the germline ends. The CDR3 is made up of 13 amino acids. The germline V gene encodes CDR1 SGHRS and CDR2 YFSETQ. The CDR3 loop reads CASSYDTNTEAFF. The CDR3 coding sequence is TGCGCCAGCAGTTATGACACCAACACTGAAGCTTTCTTT.

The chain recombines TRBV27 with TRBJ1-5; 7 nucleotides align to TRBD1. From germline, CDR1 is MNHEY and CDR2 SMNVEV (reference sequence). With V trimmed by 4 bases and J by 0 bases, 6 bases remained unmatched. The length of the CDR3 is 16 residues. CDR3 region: CASSSSTGNSNQPQHF. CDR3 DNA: TGTGCCAGCAGTTCCTCGACAGGGAATAGCAATCAGCCCCAGCATTTT.

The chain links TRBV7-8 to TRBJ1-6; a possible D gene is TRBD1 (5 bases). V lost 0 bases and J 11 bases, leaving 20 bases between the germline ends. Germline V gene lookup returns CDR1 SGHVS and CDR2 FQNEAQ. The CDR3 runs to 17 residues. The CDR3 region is CASSLAQAWQGGTPLHF. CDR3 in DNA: TGTGCCAGCAGCTTAGCACAGGCGTGGCAGGGCGGGACACCCCTCCACTTT.

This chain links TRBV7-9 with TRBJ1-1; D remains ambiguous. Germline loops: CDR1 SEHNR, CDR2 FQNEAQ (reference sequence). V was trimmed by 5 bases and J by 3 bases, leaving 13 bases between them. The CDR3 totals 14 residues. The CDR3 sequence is CASSPTTGYTEAFF. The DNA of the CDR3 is TGTGCCAGCAGCCCAACGACGGGGTACACTGAAGCTTTCTTT. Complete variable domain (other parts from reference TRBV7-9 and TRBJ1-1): DTGVSQNPRHKITKRGQNVTFRCDPISEHNRLYWYRQTLGQGPEFLTYFQNEAQLEKSRLLSDRFSAERPKGSFSTLEIQRTEQGDSAMYLCASSPTTGYTEAFFGQGTRLTVV.

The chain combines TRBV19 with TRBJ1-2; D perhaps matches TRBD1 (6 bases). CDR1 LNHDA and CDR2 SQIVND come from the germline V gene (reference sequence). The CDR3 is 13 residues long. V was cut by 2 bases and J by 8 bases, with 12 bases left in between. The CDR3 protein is CASSIRSGEGYTF. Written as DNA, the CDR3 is TGTGCCAGTAGTATAAGGTCAGGGGAGGGCTACACCTTC. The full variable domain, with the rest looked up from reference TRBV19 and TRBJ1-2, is DGGITQSPKYLFRKEGQNVTLSCEQNLNHDAMYWYRQDPGQGLRLIYYSQIVNDFQKGDIAEGYSVSREKKESFPLTVTSAQKNPTAFYLCASSIRSGEGYTFGSGTRLTVV.

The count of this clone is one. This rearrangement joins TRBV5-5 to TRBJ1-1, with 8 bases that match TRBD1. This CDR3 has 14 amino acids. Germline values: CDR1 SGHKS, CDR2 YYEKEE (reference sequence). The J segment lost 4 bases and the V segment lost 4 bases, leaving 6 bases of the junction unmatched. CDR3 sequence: CASSTGQGRTEAFF. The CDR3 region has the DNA TGTGCCAGCAGCACCGGACAGGGACGCACTGAAGCTTTCTTT.

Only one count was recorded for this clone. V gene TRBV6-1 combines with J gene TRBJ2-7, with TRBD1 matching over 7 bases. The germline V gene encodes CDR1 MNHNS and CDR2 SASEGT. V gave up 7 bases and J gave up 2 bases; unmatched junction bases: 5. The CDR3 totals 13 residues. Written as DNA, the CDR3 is TGTGCCAGCATCAGACAGGGTACCTACGAGCAGTACTTC. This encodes CASIRQGTYEQYF.

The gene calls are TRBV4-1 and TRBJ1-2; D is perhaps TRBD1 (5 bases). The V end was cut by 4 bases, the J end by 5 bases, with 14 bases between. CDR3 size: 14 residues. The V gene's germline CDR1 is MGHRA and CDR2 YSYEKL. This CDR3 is CASSPRQNLYGYTF. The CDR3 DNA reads TGCGCCAGCAGCCCAAGACAGAACCTGTATGGCTACACCTTC.

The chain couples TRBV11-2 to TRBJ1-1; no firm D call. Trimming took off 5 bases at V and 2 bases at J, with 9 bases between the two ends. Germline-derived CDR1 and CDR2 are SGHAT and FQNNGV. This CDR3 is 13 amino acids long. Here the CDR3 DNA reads TGTGCCAGCAGCCTACAGATTAACACTGAAGCTTTCTTT. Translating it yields CASSLQINTEAFF.

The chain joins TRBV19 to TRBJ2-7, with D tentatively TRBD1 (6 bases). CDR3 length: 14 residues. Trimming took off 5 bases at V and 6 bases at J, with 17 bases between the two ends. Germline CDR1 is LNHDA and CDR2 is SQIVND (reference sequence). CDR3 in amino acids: CASSALSSGVEQYF. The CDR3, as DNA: TGTGCCAGTAGTGCTCTGAGTTCAGGGGTCGAGCAGTACTTC.

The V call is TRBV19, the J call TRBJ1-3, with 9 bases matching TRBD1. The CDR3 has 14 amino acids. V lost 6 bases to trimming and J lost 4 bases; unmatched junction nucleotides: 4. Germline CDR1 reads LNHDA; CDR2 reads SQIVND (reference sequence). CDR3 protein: CASSTGGMGNTIYF. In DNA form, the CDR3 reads TGTGCCAGTAGCACAGGGGGCATGGGAAACACCATATATTTT. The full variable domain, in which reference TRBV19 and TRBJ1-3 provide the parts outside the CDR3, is DGGITQSPKYLFRKEGQNVTLSCEQNLNHDAMYWYRQDPGQGLRLIYYSQIVNDFQKGDIAEGYSVSREKKESFPLTVTSAQKNPTAFYLCASSTGGMGNTIYFGEGSWLTVV.